This T cell receptor (beta chain) was identified during a study of T cell changes during pregnancy in multiple sclerosis. In its sample, this clone was seen once. Produced via immunoSEQ multiplex PCR; TCRdb's table is partial and in-frame only. Of 75,000 to 80,000 clones in the sample, about 91% are singletons; the top ten hold 1.9%. The CDR3 runs to 15 residues. The germline V gene encodes CDR1 SQVTM and CDR2 ANQGSEA. After removal of 5 bases from V and 4 bases from J, the junction contained 13 bases not matched to a gene. The receptor was derived from a female donor with multiple sclerosis, enrolled in a pregnancy study. V and J are TRBV29-1 and TRBJ2-5; 7 bases fit TRBD1. This material consisted of peripheral blood, taken before pregnancy. In DNA form, the CDR3 reads TGCAGCGTTAGTTGGTCAGGGGGTACCGGAGAGACCCAGTACTTC. Translation gives CSVSWSGGTGETQYF.